The clone carrying this T cell receptor (beta chain) appeared many times. The TCR beta CDR3 regions underwent amplification using RNA transcripts as the source. Carried out on the TCR CDR3, a first-round RT-PCR used the HTBI primer set. MiXCR was run by TCRdb on the multiplex PCR reads, yielding one entry per CDR3 protein. The sample lists approximately 720,000 distinct CDR3 sequences, roughly a sixth occurring once. The data belong to a study of T cells in Graves' hyperthyroidism and ophthalmopathy. The V segment lost 5 bases and the J segment 3 bases; nucleotides outside the gene matches: 16. Germline V CDR1 and CDR2: SGHVS, FQNEAQ. The CDR3 is 18 amino acids.

What was sequenced was blood. The source is a woman aged 45-65 years with Graves' hyperthyroidism that later progressed to Graves' ophthalmopathy. The chain has TRBV7-8 and TRBJ2-1; 7 bases fit TRBD1. The CDR3 bases are TGTGCCAGCAGCCTAGGGACAGTGGGCCGGGGTGGCTACAATGAGCAGTTCTTC. Translated: CASSLGTVGRGGYNEQFF.